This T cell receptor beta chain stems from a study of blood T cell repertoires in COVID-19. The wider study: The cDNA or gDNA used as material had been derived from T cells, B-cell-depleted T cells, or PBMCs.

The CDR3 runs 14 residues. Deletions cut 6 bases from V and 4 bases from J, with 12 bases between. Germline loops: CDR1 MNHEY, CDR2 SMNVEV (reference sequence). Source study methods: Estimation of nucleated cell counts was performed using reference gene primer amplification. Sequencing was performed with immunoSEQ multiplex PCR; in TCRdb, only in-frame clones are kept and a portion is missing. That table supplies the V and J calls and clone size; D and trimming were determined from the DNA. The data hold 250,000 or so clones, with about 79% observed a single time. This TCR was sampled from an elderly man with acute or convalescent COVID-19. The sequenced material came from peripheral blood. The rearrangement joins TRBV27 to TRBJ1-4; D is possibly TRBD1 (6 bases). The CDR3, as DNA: TGTGCCAGCAGGATCGACAGGTTTAATGAAAAACTGTTTTTT. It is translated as CASRIDRFNEKLFF. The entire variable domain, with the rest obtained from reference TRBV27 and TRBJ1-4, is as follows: EAQVTQNPRYLITVTGKKLTVTCSQNMNHEYMSWYRQDPGLGLRQIYYSMNVEVTDKGDVPEGYKVSRKEKRNFPLILESPSPNQTSLYFCASRIDRFNEKLFFGSGTQLSVL.